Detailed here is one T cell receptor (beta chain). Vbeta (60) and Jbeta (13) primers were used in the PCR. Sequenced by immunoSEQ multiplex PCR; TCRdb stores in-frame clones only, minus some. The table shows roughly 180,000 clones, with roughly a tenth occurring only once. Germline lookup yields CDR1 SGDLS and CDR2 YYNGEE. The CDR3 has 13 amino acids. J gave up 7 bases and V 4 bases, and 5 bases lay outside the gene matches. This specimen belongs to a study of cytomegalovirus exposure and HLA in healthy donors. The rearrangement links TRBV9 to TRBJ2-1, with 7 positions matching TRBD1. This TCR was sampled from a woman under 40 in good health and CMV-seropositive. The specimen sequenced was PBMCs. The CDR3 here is CASSPRQGNEQFF. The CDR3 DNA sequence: TGTGCCAGCAGCCCCCGACAGGGTAATGAGCAGTTCTTC.